At least ten counts were recorded for the clone carrying this T cell receptor (beta chain). The antigen remains undetermined. Per the original methods: Construction of a distant-metastasis classifier for papillary thyroid cancer relied on CDR3 differences across clinicopathological groups. TCRdb ran MiXCR on the PCR reads. TCRdb's processing, not the authors' own work, is the source of the V and J calls. Of over 30,000 clones listed, about 15% were seen once; the top ten hold 19%. No treatment of any kind had been given to any patient before thyroid surgery. The CDR3 runs 14 residues. Trimming took 5 bases from V and 7 from J; bases not matched to a gene: 4. Germline-derived CDR1 and CDR2 are ENHRY and SYGVKD. The sample belongs to a study of metastatic and nonmetastatic thyroid tumors. Looking at the study overall: From malignant and benign thyroid patients, repertoires in blood and in tumor or nodule tissue were compared. The study's findings and limits: The study reportedly found significantly higher TCR beta diversity in malignant thyroid tumors than benign nodules, in blood and tumor.

Material: blood. This TCR was recovered from a male donor with papillary thyroid cancer or a benign thyroid nodule (not recorded which). Some clones in this sample may be carry-over from other donors' samples. The rearrangement joins TRBV10-3 to TRBJ2-1, with TRBD2 identical over 11 bases. CDR3 in DNA: TGTGCCATCAGTACTAGCGGGAGTGGGAATGAGCAGTTCTTC. It codes for CAISTSGSGNEQFF.